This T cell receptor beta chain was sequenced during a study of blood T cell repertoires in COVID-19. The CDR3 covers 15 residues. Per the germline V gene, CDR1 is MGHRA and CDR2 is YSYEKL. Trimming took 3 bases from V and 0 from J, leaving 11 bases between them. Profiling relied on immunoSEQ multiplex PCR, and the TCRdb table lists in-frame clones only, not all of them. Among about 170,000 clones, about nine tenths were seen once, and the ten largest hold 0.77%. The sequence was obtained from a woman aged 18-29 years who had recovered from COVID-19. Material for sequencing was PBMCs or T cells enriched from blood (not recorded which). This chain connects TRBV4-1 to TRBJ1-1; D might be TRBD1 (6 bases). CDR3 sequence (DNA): TGCGCCAGCAGCCAGGGTCGACAGGTGAACACTGAAGCTTTCTTT. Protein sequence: CASSQGRQVNTEAFF.